These 26 T cell receptor beta chains share one sample of origin, sequenced in a study of CD8 T cells in ankylosing spondylitis. MiXCR, run by TCRdb on the 5' RACE reads, gives a single entry per CDR3 protein. The table includes approximately 100,000 distinct CDR3 sequences, roughly 8.3% detected once. Sequenced sample: blood, either unsorted or a sorted T cell fraction (not recorded which). These receptor sequences come from a male donor with ankylosing spondylitis or in good health (not recorded which).

This clonotype was detected a few times. The chain combines TRBV20-1 with TRBJ2-3, with 9 bases matching TRBD2. Germline V CDR1 and CDR2: DFQATT, SNEGSKA (reference sequence). This CDR3 contains 15 residues. Trimming took 4 bases from V and 3 from J; bases not matched to a gene: 8. The CDR3 DNA sequence: TGCAGTGCTATTGCGGCTAGCGGGAAGACAGATACGCAGTATTTT. Translating it yields CSAIAASGKTDTQYF.

This clonotype was seen ten or more times. The CDR3 DNA reads as TGTGCCAGCAGCCAAGTCCCCCTCGACAGGGATCGTGGCTACACCTTC. Amino acids: CASSQVPLDRDRGYTF. The chain carries TRBV3-1 and TRBJ1-2; 7 bases map to TRBD1. After removal of 1 base from V and 7 bases from J, the junction contained 12 bases not matched to a gene. The CDR3 runs 16 residues. Germline V gene sequence: CDR1 LGHDT, CDR2 YNNKEL (reference sequence).

This clonotype was seen repeatedly, ten times or more. This chain links TRBV7-2 with TRBJ1-1, with D perhaps TRBD1 (6 bases). The V and J ends lost 1 base and 5 bases respectively, with 14 bases between them. Germline-derived CDR1 and CDR2 are SGHTA and FQGNSA. The CDR3 is made up of 15 amino acids. CDR3 DNA: TGTGCCAGCAGCTTAGATTACAGGGCCCCGACTGAAGCTTTCTTT. It encodes CASSLDYRAPTEAFF.

This clonotype has a count of ten or more. V and J are TRBV5-1 and TRBJ2-5; D gene unclear. The germline gives CDR1 SGHRS, CDR2 YFSETQ. V was clipped by 4 bases and J by 2 bases, with 9 bases between them. This CDR3 has 13 amino acids. This chain's CDR3 is CASSLGTQETQYF. CDR3 DNA sequence: TGCGCCAGCAGCCTAGGCACTCAAGAGACCCAGTACTTC.

The chain is built from TRBV2 and TRBJ2-7; perhaps TRBD2 as D (5 bases). This CDR3 contains 14 residues. V gave up 8 bases and J gave up 1 base, with 15 bases separating them. Per the germline V gene, CDR1 is SNHLY and CDR2 is FYNNEI. CDR3 sequence (DNA): TGTGCCAGCCGGTGGGAGTTTGGGTCCTACGAGCAGTACTTC. Its translation is CASRWEFGSYEQYF.

This clonotype was seen many times. CDR3 nucleotides: TGCACCGAGAGGGGGATGACCAAAAACATTCAGTACTTC. Translation gives CTERGMTKNIQYF. The gene calls are TRBV29-1 and TRBJ2-4; a weak D match, TRBD1 (6 bases). The CDR3 extends over 13 amino acids. The germline V gene has CDR1 SQVTM and CDR2 ANQGSEA.

Regarding this clonotype: With a much larger clone just one base away, this may be a read error. The gene calls are TRBV21-1 and TRBJ2-7; TRBD1 is the table's D call and was not checked against the DNA. TRBV21-1 is classified as a pseudogene. This CDR3 has 15 amino acids. Here the CDR3 DNA reads TGTGCCAGCCGCCGGTCTAGGGACAGCCCCTGCGAGCAGTACTTC. It yields the protein CASRRSRDSPCEQYF.

This clonotype has a count of ten or more. The CDR3 protein is CAIAAASYEQYF. CDR3 coding DNA: TGTGCCATAGCCGCGGCATCATACGAGCAGTACTTC. This chain uses TRBV10-3 with TRBJ2-7; no clear D gene. V was clipped by 9 bases and J by 4 bases, with 13 bases between them. The germline V gene encodes CDR1 ENHRY and CDR2 SYGVKD. The CDR3 extends over 12 amino acids.

This clonotype has at least ten counts. J is TRBJ1-6 and V is TRBV20-1; D not resolved. V was shortened by 3 bases and J by 10 bases, with 13 bases between the two germline ends. This CDR3 comprises 13 residues. Germline V lookup: CDR1 DFQATT, CDR2 SNEGSKA (reference sequence). CDR3 sequence: CSARRAGVSPLHF. CDR3 DNA sequence: TGCAGTGCTAGGAGGGCGGGAGTCTCACCCCTCCACTTT.

This clonotype was detected a few times. CDR3 nucleotide sequence: TGTGCCAGCAGCTTAGGGGGGCGCCTCCGGGGGGATGAGCAGTTCTTC. This translates into CASSLGGRLRGDEQFF. The genes are TRBV7-9 and TRBJ2-1; TRBD2 might be the D (7 bases). Germline CDR1 SEHNR, CDR2 FQNEAQ (reference sequence). V was cut by 1 base and J by 8 bases, with 18 bases left in between. The CDR3 totals 16 residues.

V and J are TRBV2 and TRBJ2-5; no reliable D call. CDR1 and CDR2 (germline): SNHLY, FYNNEI. The CDR3 length is 14 residues. Trimming removed 6 bases at V and 2 bases at J, with 13 bases between. The CDR3 nucleotides read TGTGCCAGCAGGCCCCTTGGGCAGCAAGAGACCCAGTACTTC. Its protein is CASRPLGQQETQYF.

This clonotype occurred many times. The chain has TRBV20-1 and TRBJ2-2; 8 bases align to TRBD2. The trim removed 4 bases at V and 1 base at J, leaving 5 bases unmatched. Per germline, CDR1 DFQATT and CDR2 SNEGSKA (reference sequence). The CDR3 extends over 15 amino acids. The CDR3 loop is CSATLGLENTGELFF. In nucleotides, the CDR3 is TGCAGTGCTACCTTGGGACTAGAGAACACCGGGGAGCTGTTTTTT.

This clonotype was detected many times. The rearrangement joins TRBV29-1 to TRBJ2-7, with D perhaps matching TRBD1 (7 bases). The CDR3 consists of 15 residues. The germline V gene has CDR1 SQVTM and CDR2 ANQGSEA. Trimming left V 2 bases short and J 2 bases short, with 16 bases between. The CDR3 loop is CSVERGRGRPYEQYF. The CDR3 nucleotides read TGCAGCGTTGAAAGGGGCAGGGGGAGGCCCTACGAGCAGTACTTC.

This clonotype appeared many times. The CDR3, as DNA: TGTGCCAGCAGCCGGGACCCTCACAGGGGGCTGAACACCGGGGAGCTGTTTTTT. This gives the protein CASSRDPHRGLNTGELFF. The chain recombines TRBV11-2 with TRBJ2-2; 9 bases are shared with TRBD1. This CDR3 is built from 18 residues. Germline-derived CDR1 and CDR2 are SGHAT and FQNNGV. V shed 5 bases and J 1 base; nucleotides not matched to a gene: 11. The full variable domain, completed using reference TRBV11-2 and TRBJ2-2, is EAGVAQSPRYKIIEKRQSVAFWCNPISGHATLYWYQQILGQGPKLLIQFQNNGVVDDSQLPKDRFSAERLKGVDSTLKIQPAKLEDSAVYLCASSRDPHRGLNTGELFFGEGSRLTVL.

This clonotype was counted ten times or more. The chain links TRBV18 to TRBJ2-7; no reliable D call. V was clipped by 2 bases and J by 2 bases, with 13 bases between them. Germline CDR1 and CDR2: KGHSH and LQKENI. CDR3 length: 15 amino acids. The CDR3 DNA follows: TGTGCCAGCTCACCAGGCGCGGAAAGAGCCTACGAGCAGTACTTC. It specifies CASSPGAERAYEQYF.

The genes are TRBV27 and TRBJ2-7; 8 bases are shared with TRBD1. The germline CDR1 and CDR2 sequences are MNHEY and SMNVEV (reference sequence). The CDR3 has 16 amino acids. Trimming cost V 7 bases and J 6 bases; bases outside gene matches: 17. CDR3 in amino acids: CASTPSAPRGRREQYF. CDR3 coding DNA: TGTGCCAGCACCCCTTCAGCTCCCAGGGGGCGCCGCGAGCAGTACTTC.

This clonotype was counted ten times or more. The chain employs TRBV11-3 and TRBJ2-3; a possible D gene is TRBD1 (7 bases). V lost 2 bases and J lost 4, with 13 bases in between. The V gene's germline CDR1 is SGHNT and CDR2 YENEEA. The CDR3 has 15 amino acids. CDR3: CASSLQEGASDTQYF. CDR3 coding DNA: TGTGCCAGCAGCTTACAGGAGGGGGCATCAGATACGCAGTATTTT.

Ten or more counts support this clonotype. The CDR3 protein is CSARPDNSYEQYF. CDR3 nucleotide sequence: TGCAGTGCTAGACCAGACAACTCCTACGAGCAGTACTTC. The chain employs TRBV20-1 and TRBJ2-7; D gene unclear. CDR1 is DFQATT and CDR2 is SNEGSKA in the germline V gene (reference sequence). Trimming pared 2 bases from V and 0 bases from J, leaving 8 bases between. This CDR3 contains 13 residues.

This clonotype was seen ten or more times. V is TRBV7-2 and J is TRBJ2-3; 10 nucleotides match TRBD2. The length of the CDR3 is 17 residues. V lost 2 bases and J lost 0; bases outside the gene matches: 5. Germline assignment: CDR1 SGHTA and CDR2 FQGNSA. The CDR3 DNA is TGTGCCAGCAGCTTATTAGCGGGGGGACCCAGCACAGATACGCAGTATTTT. The encoded protein is CASSLLAGGPSTDTQYF.

Comments on this clonotype: A much larger clonotype is one base distant, so this may be a read error. The chain employs TRBV5-1 and TRBJ1-1; D is undetermined. Germline assignment: CDR1 SGHRS and CDR2 YFSETQ. CDR3 size: 15 residues. Trimming cost V 0 bases and J 0 bases, with 9 bases left between them. The CDR3 sequence: CASSLEDFMNTEAFF. CDR3 DNA: TGCGCCAGCAGCTTGGAGGACTTCATGAACACTGAAGCTTTCTTT.

This clonotype was seen repeatedly, ten times or more. The chain is built from TRBV6-1 and TRBJ1-5; 9 bases are a match to TRBD1. V trimming: 10 bases; J trimming: 1 base; junction bases outside the gene matches: 5. This CDR3 has 14 amino acids. The germline V gene has CDR1 MNHNS and CDR2 SASEGT. CDR3 coding DNA: TGTGCCACCGAGACAGGGGGAAGCAATCAGCCCCAGCATTTT. Its protein is CATETGGSNQPQHF.

The V and J genes are TRBV20-1 and TRBJ2-7; D not certain. The V and J ends lost 6 bases and 7 bases respectively, with 13 bases between them. Germline assignment: CDR1 DFQATT and CDR2 SNEGSKA (reference sequence). The CDR3 contains 11 residues. The DNA of the CDR3 is TGCAGTGCCCCGCTGATCGGGGAGCAGTACTTC. Amino acid sequence: CSAPLIGEQYF.

This clonotype occurred many times. This sequence joins TRBV5-1 and TRBJ2-5, with TRBD1 as a possible D gene (5 bases). The CDR3 is 16 amino acids. Trimming shortened V by 4 bases and J by 1 base, and 17 bases separated the two germline ends. The germline V gene has CDR1 SGHRS and CDR2 YFSETQ. The CDR3 loop is CASSPHGHGVQETQYF. The CDR3 DNA sequence: TGCGCCAGCAGCCCACATGGACATGGAGTCCAAGAGACCCAGTACTTC.

Many counts were recorded for this clonotype. J is TRBJ2-5 and V is TRBV3-1; D gene unclear. V lost 0 bases to trimming and J lost 5 bases, with 13 bases between them. Germline loops: CDR1 LGHDT, CDR2 YNNKEL (reference sequence). CDR3 length: 15 residues. The CDR3 DNA sequence: TGTGCCAGCAGCCAAGATAGGGCCCGTCGGGAGACCCAGTACTTC. Protein product: CASSQDRARRETQYF.

This clonotype was observed at least ten times. The chain links TRBV20-1 to TRBJ2-3, with D perhaps TRBD2 (5 bases). CDR1 is DFQATT and CDR2 is SNEGSKA in the germline V gene (reference sequence). V lost 6 bases, J lost 3 bases, and 16 bases lay in between. The CDR3 is 14 residues long. The CDR3 nucleotides are TGCAGTGCCCCGTTTAGAAGCGGTACAGATACGCAGTATTTT. Translating it yields CSAPFRSGTDTQYF.

At least ten counts were recorded for this clonotype. The chain couples TRBV6-2 or TRBV6-3 to TRBJ1-1, with TRBD1 identical over 9 bases. There are 16 residues in the CDR3. The germline V gene has CDR1 MNHEY and CDR2 SVGEGT. V dropped 0 bases and J dropped 4; count of bases not matched to a gene: 6. The CDR3, as DNA: TGTGCCAGCAGTTACTCGGGACAGGGTAGGTCCACTGAAGCTTTCTTT. Amino acids: CASSYSGQGRSTEAFF.